The 31 T cell receptor beta chains listed next were all sequenced from one sample in a study of low-dose radiotherapy and immunotherapy resistance in tumors. TRAV- and TRBV-specific primers were used for first-strand cDNA, which covered alpha and beta chains. Amplification, which lasted 20 PCR cycles, used a constant-region primer and V-primer adapter to amplify TCRs. TCRdb reanalysed the reads using MiXCR and keeps one entry per CDR3 protein. The sample lists tens of thousands of distinct CDR3 sequences, roughly 29% occurring once. Time point indicated: before trial treatment. The sample consisted of PBMCs, taken before treatment. The source is a male donor with rectosigmoid adenocarcinoma.

This clonotype was counted many times. The CDR3 is CASSQALGGSVRGYTF. CDR3 coding DNA: TGTGCCAGCAGCCAAGCGTTGGGGGGCTCCGTTCGTGGCTACACCTTC. The gene calls are TRBV4-2 and TRBJ1-2, with a weak D call TRBD1 (6 bases). This CDR3 has 16 residues. Germline V gene lookup returns CDR1 LGHNA and CDR2 YNFKEQ. The germline V and J ends were trimmed by 1 base and 7 bases, with 19 bases remaining between them.

This clonotype was detected many times. The chain couples TRBV7-9 to TRBJ2-3; weak D call: TRBD1 (6 bases). The V and J ends lost 3 bases and 6 bases respectively, with 10 bases between them. Germline CDR1 and CDR2: SEHNR and FQNEAQ (reference sequence). The CDR3 sequence is 13 residues long. As DNA, the CDR3 is TGTGCCAGCAGCTTCGGTAGGGGGGATACGCAGTATTTT. It specifies CASSFGRGDTQYF.

This clonotype came up many times. V and J are TRBV12-3 or TRBV12-4 and TRBJ2-5; 9 bases map to TRBD2. The CDR3 runs to 15 residues. Trimming took 5 bases from V and 6 from J; bases not matched to a gene: 10. CDR3 coding DNA: TGTGCCAGCAGTCCCGGGACTAGCAAACGAAAGACCCAGTACTTC. Amino acid sequence: CASSPGTSKRKTQYF.

This clonotype was recorded many times. The J gene is TRBJ2-2, the V gene TRBV7-9; 7 nucleotides line up with TRBD2. The V and J ends lost 5 bases and 2 bases, in that order; junction bases with no gene match: 11. Germline V lookup: CDR1 SEHNR, CDR2 FQNEAQ (reference sequence). The CDR3 spans 17 residues. The CDR3 protein is CASSLTWSGANTGELFF. In DNA form, the CDR3 reads TGTGCCAGCAGCCTCACTTGGAGCGGGGCCAACACCGGGGAGCTGTTTTTT.

The CDR3 DNA reads TGCAGGGGGGGCGGGATTGATGAGCAGTTCTTC. The encoded protein is CRGGGIDEQFF. This chain joins TRBV29-1 and TRBJ2-1; D tentatively fits TRBD1 or TRBD2 (6 bases each). The CDR3 length is 11 residues. Germline CDR1 is SQVTM and CDR2 is ANQGSEA.

The V gene is TRBV5-4, the J gene TRBJ2-3; weak D call: TRBD1 (6 bases). The ends were cut back, 2 bases at V and 2 bases at J, with 15 bases in the middle. In germline, CDR1 is SGHNT, CDR2 YYREEE (reference sequence). CDR3 length: 16 residues. The CDR3 spells CASSFLGGPLTDTQYF. The CDR3 region has the DNA TGTGCCAGCAGCTTTCTTGGGGGCCCCCTCACAGATACGCAGTATTTT. The full variable domain, completed using reference TRBV5-4 and TRBJ2-3, is ETGVTQSPTHLIKTRGQQVTLRCSSQSGHNTVSWYQQALGQGPQFIFQYYREEENGRGNFPPRFSGLQFPNYSSELNVNALELDDSALYLCASSFLGGPLTDTQYFGPGTRLTVL.

This clonotype was counted at least ten times. The chain has TRBV3-1 and TRBJ2-1; TRBD2 aligns across 14 bases. The V and J ends lost 1 base and 6 bases, in that order; junction bases with no gene match: 2. Per germline, CDR1 LGHDT and CDR2 YNNKEL (reference sequence). There are 16 residues in the CDR3. The DNA of the CDR3 is TGTGCCAGCAGCCAAGTCGGGACTAGCGGGAGCAATGAGCAGTTCTTC. This encodes CASSQVGTSGSNEQFF.

There are many counts of this clonotype. The chain employs TRBV7-2 and TRBJ1-4; 7 bases line up with TRBD1. The CDR3 contains 15 residues. Trimming cost V 2 bases and J 2 bases; bases outside gene matches: 2. Germline V gives CDR1 SGHTA, CDR2 FQGNSA. CDR3: CASSLSRGTNEKLFF. The CDR3 DNA sequence: TGTGCCAGCAGCTTATCCAGGGGGACTAATGAAAAACTGTTTTTT.

This clonotype appeared many times. This rearrangement joins TRBV7-8 to TRBJ2-1; 10 bases agree with TRBD2. V lost 5 bases and J lost 7; bases outside the gene matches: 8. Per the germline V gene, CDR1 is SGHVS and CDR2 is FQNEAQ. The CDR3 length is 15 residues. Here the CDR3 reads CASSLLSAGGNEQFF. CDR3 DNA: TGTGCCAGCAGCCTCCTCTCAGCGGGAGGGAATGAGCAGTTCTTC.

Details on this clonotype: A much larger clone lies one base from this, so it may be a read error. This chain links TRBV28 with TRBJ2-2; D is possibly TRBD1 (5 bases). The germline CDR1 and CDR2 sequences are MDHEN and SYDVKM. Between the trimmed V and J ends, which lost 5 bases and 4 bases, there was a span of 11 bases. The CDR3 is made up of 14 amino acids. The DNA of the CDR3 is TGTGCCAGCAGTGGCTCTGACAGCACCGGGGAGCTGTTTTTT. As protein: CASSGSDSTGELFF.

This clonotype was observed at least ten times. The gene calls are TRBV11-2 and TRBJ2-1; D perhaps matches TRBD1 (6 bases). Trimming removed 0 bases from V and 7 bases from J, with 13 bases in between. Germline loops: CDR1 SGHAT, CDR2 FQNNGV. The CDR3 extends over 15 amino acids. The CDR3 loop is CASSLDRTALNEQFF. CDR3 coding DNA: TGTGCCAGCAGCTTAGATCGGACAGCCTTGAATGAGCAGTTCTTC.

This clonotype was seen many times. The genes are TRBV6-2 or TRBV6-3 and TRBJ2-3, with 9 bases fitting TRBD2. The CDR3 runs to 16 residues. The J segment lost 2 bases and the V segment lost 6 bases, leaving 9 bases of the junction unmatched. CDR1 is MNHEY and CDR2 is SVGEGT in the germline V gene. For the CDR3, the DNA is TGTGCCAGCAGCCTACTTAGCGGGAGTCCCACAGATACGCAGTATTTT. It codes for CASSLLSGSPTDTQYF.

This clonotype was found once. This clone may be a read error of a much larger clone one base away. The V and J genes are TRBV7-8 and TRBJ2-7; D ambiguous. Per germline, CDR1 SGHVS and CDR2 FQNEAQ. Between the trimmed V and J ends, which lost 6 bases and 6 bases, there was a span of 12 bases. The CDR3 totals 12 residues. The CDR3 loop is CASSSTGPEQYF. CDR3 coding DNA: TGTGCCAGCAGTTCAACTGGGCCCGAGCAGTACTTC.

This sequence joins TRBV6-8 and TRBJ2-7; D not certain. Trimming took off 5 bases at V and 4 bases at J, with 9 bases between the two ends. In germline, CDR1 is MNHGY, CDR2 SAAAGT. The CDR3 runs to 12 residues. Here the CDR3 reads CASSEGRYEQYF. CDR3 coding DNA: TGTGCCAGCAGTGAAGGCAGATACGAGCAGTACTTC.

The genes are TRBV5-1 and TRBJ2-5; perhaps TRBD1 as D (6 bases). The CDR3 is 14 residues long. Germline-derived CDR1 and CDR2 are SGHRS and YFSETQ. Trimming removed 3 bases from V and 1 base from J, with 10 bases in between. Here the CDR3 reads CASSSTGGQETQYF. CDR3 nucleotide sequence: TGCGCCAGCAGCTCGACAGGCGGCCAAGAGACCCAGTACTTC.

At least ten counts were recorded for this clonotype. The CDR3 coding sequence is TGTGCCAGCAGCAGGGAGGCTAATGAAAAACTGTTTTTT. Protein sequence: CASSREANEKLFF. The V and J genes are TRBV6-4 and TRBJ1-4; D is perhaps TRBD1 (5 bases). The CDR3 consists of 13 residues. The germline V and J ends were trimmed by 6 bases and 3 bases, with 8 bases remaining between them. Germline V lookup: CDR1 MRHNA, CDR2 SNTAGT.

This clonotype has at least ten counts. This CDR3 is CASMRRTNTGELFF. The CDR3 coding sequence is TGCGCCAGCATGAGACGGACGAACACCGGGGAGCTGTTTTTT. This rearrangement joins TRBV5-1 to TRBJ2-2; D is unresolved. The germline gives CDR1 SGHRS, CDR2 YFSETQ. Trimming removed 6 bases at V and 0 bases at J, with 9 bases between. The CDR3 is made up of 14 amino acids.

At least ten counts were recorded for this clonotype. The chain recombines TRBV28 with TRBJ2-6; D is perhaps TRBD2 (6 bases). With 3 bases removed from V and 0 bases from J, the gap between germline ends came to 18 bases. The CDR3 runs to 19 residues. Per germline, CDR1 MDHEN and CDR2 SYDVKM. The CDR3 loop reads CASSFVRGAGNSGANVLTF. CDR3 sequence (DNA): TGTGCCAGCAGTTTTGTCCGCGGCGCGGGGAACTCTGGGGCCAACGTCCTGACTTTC.

The rearrangement uses TRBV20-1 and TRBJ2-7, with D perhaps TRBD2 (6 bases). CDR3 size: 13 residues. From germline, CDR1 is DFQATT and CDR2 SNEGSKA (reference sequence). Trimming took 0 bases from V and 9 from J, leaving 15 bases between them. The CDR3 region has the DNA TGCAGTGCTAGAGATCCTTCGCGGGGCGGGCAGTACTTC. Translation: CSARDPSRGGQYF.

This clonotype came up a few times. The chain employs TRBV4-1 and TRBJ1-1, with D possibly TRBD1 on 6 matching bases. The CDR3 is 14 amino acids. Per the germline V gene, CDR1 is MGHRA and CDR2 is YSYEKL. The ends were cut back, 4 bases at V and 4 bases at J, with 13 bases in the middle. The CDR3 spells CASSPQGMITEAFF. The CDR3 coding sequence is TGCGCCAGCAGCCCCCAGGGGATGATCACTGAAGCTTTCTTT.

Comments on this clonotype: Sequence at one end of the junction differs from germline and may be a read error. The chain recombines TRBV29-1 with TRBJ1-2; D remains unclear. CDR3 size: 13 residues. From germline, CDR1 is SQVTM and CDR2 ANQGSEA. The DNA for the CDR3 is TGCAGTGCTTGCGAGGTGGGCGGCTATTGCTACACCTTC. Translated, it gives CSACEVGGYCYTF.

Of note for this clonotype: A far larger clone is off by one base, so a read error is likely. The rearrangement uses TRBV14 and TRBJ2-7; the match to TRBD1 covers 8 bases. CDR3 length: 15 residues. The germline V gene has CDR1 SGHDN and CDR2 FVKESK. V dropped 5 bases and J dropped 7; count of bases not matched to a gene: 13. This CDR3 reads CASSLDRGNYNEQYF. The CDR3 DNA follows: TGTGCCAGCAGCTTAGACAGGGGAAACTACAATGAGCAGTACTTC.

This clonotype was recorded a few times. The rearrangement links TRBV11-2 to TRBJ2-7; 8 bases align to TRBD1. CDR3 length equals 13 residues. Germline CDR1 and CDR2: SGHAT and FQNNGV. V trimming: 5 bases; J trimming: 3 bases; junction bases outside the gene matches: 3. The CDR3 DNA reads TGTGCCAGCAGCGCGACAGGGGTCTACGAGCAGTACTTC. It encodes CASSATGVYEQYF.

This clonotype has a count of ten or more. The V gene is TRBV4-3, the J gene TRBJ2-3; 11 bases fit TRBD2. V shed 4 bases, J shed 3 bases, and the junction held 6 bases outside the gene matches. Germline V gene data show CDR1 as LGHNA and CDR2 as YSLEER. The CDR3 totals 16 residues. The CDR3 coding sequence is TGCGCCAGCAGCCCCTGGGGGACTAGCGGTACAGATACGCAGTATTTT. It is translated as CASSPWGTSGTDTQYF.

This clonotype occurred many times. Its ends do not fully match the called genes, so a read error is possible. The chain joins TRBV28 to TRBJ2-7; maybe TRBD1 (7 bases). This CDR3 is built from 16 residues. Germline V gene sequence: CDR1 MDHEN, CDR2 SYDVKM. CDR3 protein: CASSGGGGSPRLEQCF. The CDR3 DNA sequence: TGTGCCAGCAGCGGTGGAGGGGGCTCTCCCCGTCTCGAGCAGTGCTTC.

This clonotype was seen ten or more times. V and J are TRBV6-4 and TRBJ2-2; 9 nucleotides align to TRBD2. The CDR3 loop spans 15 amino acids. Germline CDR1 reads MRHNA; CDR2 reads SNTAGT. J was trimmed by 4 bases and V by 3 bases; bases with no gene match: 3. The CDR3 sequence is CASSELAGSTGELFF. Written as DNA, the CDR3 is TGTGCCAGCAGTGAACTAGCGGGCTCCACCGGGGAGCTGTTTTTT.

The CDR3 is CASSEGTANTGELFF. The CDR3 region has the DNA TGTGCCAGCAGCGAAGGGACAGCGAACACCGGGGAGCTGTTTTTT. V usage is TRBV9 and J usage is TRBJ2-2; 7 nucleotides agree with TRBD1. The CDR3 has 15 amino acids. V dropped 3 bases and J dropped 0; count of bases not matched to a gene: 2. Germline CDR1 is SGDLS and CDR2 is YYNGEE.

In regard to this clonotype: A far bigger clonotype differs at one base, so this is likely a read error. The chain uses TRBV5-3 and TRBJ2-1, with D perhaps matching TRBD2 (6 bases). TRBV5-3 is an open reading frame whose function is uncertain. The ends were cut back, 4 bases at V and 6 bases at J, with 17 bases in the middle. The CDR3 consists of 15 residues. CDR3 in DNA: TGTGCCAGAAGCCCCTCGGGGCTCGGGGGCAATGAGCAGTTCTTC. The encoded protein is CARSPSGLGGNEQFF.

As to this clonotype: A far larger clone is just one base off, so this is likely a read error. The V and J genes are TRBV28 and TRBJ2-7; 9 bases agree with TRBD2. Germline V gene lookup returns CDR1 MDHEN and CDR2 SYDVKM. V gave up 3 bases and J gave up 7 bases; unmatched junction bases: 7. The CDR3 spans 14 residues. Written as DNA, the CDR3 is TGTGCCAGCAGTTTCCTAGCGGGAAACAATGAGCAGTACTTC. Protein product: CASSFLAGNNEQYF.

This CDR3 reads CASSERQGWSSNQPQHF. The CDR3 region has the DNA TGTGCCAGCAGTGAACGTCAAGGGTGGTCTAGCAATCAGCCCCAGCATTTT. The chain has TRBV6-1 and TRBJ1-5, with D unclear. Deletions cut 2 bases from V and 0 bases from J, with 14 bases between. This CDR3 is 17 amino acids long. Germline V gene sequence: CDR1 MNHNS, CDR2 SASEGT.

This clonotype was seen only a few times. This sequence is one base from a far larger clone and is likely a read error. This chain links TRBV27 with TRBJ2-4, with TRBD2 matching over 9 bases. After removal of 6 bases from V and 13 bases from J, the junction contained 13 bases not matched to a gene. Germline assignment: CDR1 MNHEY and CDR2 SMNVEV (reference sequence). The CDR3 contains 14 residues. Here the CDR3 reads CASRDSGGYNEQYF. CDR3 bases: TGTGCCAGCAGAGATAGCGGGGGTTACAATGAGCAGTACTTC.